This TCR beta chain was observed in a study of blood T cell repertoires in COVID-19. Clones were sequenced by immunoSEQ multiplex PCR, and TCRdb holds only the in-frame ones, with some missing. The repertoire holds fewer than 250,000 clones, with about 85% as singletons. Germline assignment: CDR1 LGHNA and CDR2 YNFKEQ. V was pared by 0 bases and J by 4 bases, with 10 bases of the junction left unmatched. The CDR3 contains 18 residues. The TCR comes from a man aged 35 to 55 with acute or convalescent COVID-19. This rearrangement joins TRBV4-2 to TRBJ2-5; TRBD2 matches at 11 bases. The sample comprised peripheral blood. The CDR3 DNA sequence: TGTGCCAGCAGCCAAGATCTGGGAACTAGCGGGAGTTCAGAGACCCAGTACTTC. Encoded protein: CASSQDLGTSGSSETQYF.